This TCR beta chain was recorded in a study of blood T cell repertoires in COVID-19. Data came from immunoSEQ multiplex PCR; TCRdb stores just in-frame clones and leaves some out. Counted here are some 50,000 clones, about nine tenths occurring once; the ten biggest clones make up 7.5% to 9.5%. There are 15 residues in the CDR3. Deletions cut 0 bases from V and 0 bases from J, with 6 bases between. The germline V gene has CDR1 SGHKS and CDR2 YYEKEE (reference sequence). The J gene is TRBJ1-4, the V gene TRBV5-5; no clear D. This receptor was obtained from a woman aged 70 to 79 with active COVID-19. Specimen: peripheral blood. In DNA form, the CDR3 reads TGTGCCAGCAGCTTGGCCCCAACAACTAATGAAAAACTGTTTTTT. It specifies CASSLAPTTNEKLFF.